Below, 22 T cell receptor beta chains from the same sample are listed, as sequenced in a study of blood T cell repertoires in COVID-19. Assay: immunoSEQ multiplex PCR; the TCRdb copy retains only in-frame clones and omits some. The sample holds about 400,000 clones; 85% to 90% are singletons and the top ten take 1.5% to 2%. Sample: PBMCs or T cells enriched from blood (not recorded which). The receptors stem from a woman aged 25 to 39 who had recovered from COVID-19.

The V call is TRBV30, the J call TRBJ1-2; weak D call: TRBD1 (5 bases). In germline, CDR1 is GTSNPN, CDR2 SVGIG (reference sequence). Trimming shortened V by 3 bases and J by 0 bases, and 20 bases separated the two germline ends. The CDR3 runs 17 residues. The CDR3 spells CAWSNKGQIGPNYGYTF. CDR3 in DNA: TGTGCCTGGAGCAACAAGGGGCAGATTGGCCCTAACTATGGCTACACCTTC.

V is TRBV7-9 and J is TRBJ2-3; TRBD1 agrees at 10 bases. This CDR3 comprises 15 residues. Germline V CDR1 and CDR2: SEHNR, FQNEAQ (reference sequence). V gave up 5 bases and J gave up 4 bases; unmatched junction bases: 6. The CDR3 is CASSTATGGADTQYF. The CDR3, as DNA: TGTGCCAGCAGCACAGCGACAGGGGGCGCAGATACGCAGTATTTT. The full variable domain, rest sourced from reference TRBV7-9 and TRBJ2-3, is DTGVSQNPRHKITKRGQNVTFRCDPISEHNRLYWYRQTLGQGPEFLTYFQNEAQLEKSRLLSDRFSAERPKGSFSTLEIQRTEQGDSAMYLCASSTATGGADTQYFGPGTRLTVL.

This chain joins TRBV28 and TRBJ2-7; 9 bases are shared with TRBD2. The trim removed 3 bases at V and 1 base at J, leaving 13 bases unmatched. CDR3 length: 18 amino acids. Germline CDR1 is MDHEN and CDR2 is SYDVKM. CDR3 DNA: TGTGCCAGCAGTTTTGGGGGCCCGACTAGCGGACTTTCCTACGAGCAGTACTTC. Translating gives CASSFGGPTSGLSYEQYF. Together with reference TRBV28 and TRBJ2-7, the CDR3 gives the full variable domain: DVKVTQSSRYLVKRTGEKVFLECVQDMDHENMFWYRQDPGLGLRLIYFSYDVKMKEKGDIPEGYSVSREKKERFSLILESASTNQTSMYLCASSFGGPTSGLSYEQYFGPGTRLTVT.

The V call is TRBV21-1, the J call TRBJ1-2. TRBV21-1 is marked as a pseudogene. CDR3 length equals 12 residues. DNA for the CDR3: TGTGCCAGCAGCAAACCCCCGAGAGGCTACACCTTC. Amino acids: CASSKPPRGYTF.

The chain recombines TRBV5-6 with TRBJ1-1; D is unclear. Germline lookup yields CDR1 SGHDT and CDR2 YYEEEE. The CDR3 loop spans 12 amino acids. V dropped 0 bases and J dropped 8 bases, with 8 bases sitting between them. The CDR3 DNA reads as TGTGCCAGCAGCTTGGATCCGGGGGAAGCTTTCTTT. The encoded protein is CASSLDPGEAFF.

V is TRBV28 and J is TRBJ2-5; possible D gene TRBD2, 5 bases. The ends were cut back, 1 base at V and 1 base at J, with 10 bases in the middle. The CDR3 covers 15 residues. CDR1 is MDHEN, CDR2 SYDVKM, per germline. The DNA for the CDR3 is TGTGCCAGCAGTTTATCCGGGGAGACCCAAGAGACCCAGTACTTC. Encoded protein: CASSLSGETQETQYF. The whole variable domain, filled in from reference TRBV28 and TRBJ2-5, reads DVKVTQSSRYLVKRTGEKVFLECVQDMDHENMFWYRQDPGLGLRLIYFSYDVKMKEKGDIPEGYSVSREKKERFSLILESASTNQTSMYLCASSLSGETQETQYFGPGTRLLVL.

The J gene is TRBJ2-1, the V gene TRBV6-5; TRBD2 might be the D (6 bases). This CDR3 comprises 15 residues. The V end lost 0 bases, the J end lost 7 bases, and 13 bases lay between the germline ends. Germline V CDR1 and CDR2: MNHEY, SVGAGI. As DNA, the CDR3 is TGTGCCAGCAGTTACTCGAGATCTAGCGAAAATGAGCAGTTCTTC. Translating gives CASSYSRSSENEQFF.

The V and J genes are TRBV6-5 and TRBJ2-6; D ambiguous. Germline CDR1 MNHEY, CDR2 SVGAGI. Trimming pared 8 bases from V and 3 bases from J, leaving 11 bases between. The CDR3 totals 14 residues. CDR3: CASHSRSGANVLTF. As DNA, the CDR3 is TGTGCCAGCCACTCTCGGAGTGGGGCCAACGTCCTGACTTTC.

V and J are TRBV24-1 and TRBJ2-5; 9 nucleotides match TRBD2. With 10 bases clipped from V and 4 bases from J, the junction kept 15 bases outside the gene matches. The germline CDR1 and CDR2 sequences are KGHDR and SFDVKD. The CDR3 loop spans 16 amino acids. The CDR3 loop is CATGTDWREGRETQYF. DNA of the CDR3: TGTGCCACTGGGACAGACTGGCGGGAGGGGAGAGAGACCCAGTACTTC.

This clone turned up a few times. CDR3 in DNA: TGTGCCAGCAGTTTATCGACAGCCGCGAACACTGAAGCTTTCTTT. Translation: CASSLSTAANTEAFF. This chain links TRBV27 with TRBJ1-1, with D possibly matching TRBD1 (5 bases). Trimming cost V 0 bases and J 1 base, with 9 bases left between them. The germline V gene has CDR1 MNHEY and CDR2 SMNVEV (reference sequence). This CDR3 is 15 amino acids long.

The J gene is TRBJ1-2, the V gene TRBV4-2; a possible D gene is TRBD1 (6 bases). Trimming shortened V by 1 base and J by 1 base, and 10 bases separated the two germline ends. This CDR3 spans 15 amino acids. The germline V gene encodes CDR1 LGHNA and CDR2 YNFKEQ. CDR3 nucleotide sequence: TGTGCCAGCAGCCAAGGACAGGTAGTTAACTATGGCTACACCTTC. As protein: CASSQGQVVNYGYTF.

The chain recombines TRBV5-1 with TRBJ1-4, with TRBD1 as a possible D gene (5 bases). Germline V CDR1 and CDR2: SGHRS, YFSETQ. This CDR3 has 13 amino acids. V was trimmed by 7 bases and J by 3 bases, leaving 10 bases between them. The CDR3 DNA sequence: TGCGCCAGCTCGGGGGGAGCTAATGAAAAACTGTTTTTT. Translating gives CASSGGANEKLFF.

This clone showed up just once. This rearrangement joins TRBV7-9 to TRBJ2-1, with TRBD2 identical over 10 bases. Germline V gene data show CDR1 as SEHNR and CDR2 as FQNEAQ (reference sequence). The length of the CDR3 is 15 residues. The trim removed 6 bases at V and 6 bases at J, leaving 8 bases unmatched. CDR3 protein: CASSISGGALNEQFF. The CDR3 bases are TGTGCCAGCAGTATCAGCGGGGGGGCCCTCAATGAGCAGTTCTTC.

The rearrangement links TRBV10-3 to TRBJ2-4; 9 nucleotides line up with TRBD1. Germline CDR1 reads ENHRY; CDR2 reads SYGVKD. J lost 2 bases, V lost 3 bases, and 14 bases had no gene match. The CDR3 has 19 amino acids. In DNA form, the CDR3 reads TGTGCCATCAGTGATCCCGAAGGAGGGACAGGGTCATCCAAAAACATTCAGTACTTC. Amino acid sequence: CAISDPEGGTGSSKNIQYF.

The chain combines TRBV5-1 with TRBJ2-2; 7 bases match TRBD2. Looked up from germline, CDR1 is SGHRS and CDR2 is YFSETQ. This CDR3 is 18 amino acids long. Trimming at V came to 0 bases and at J to 1 base, leaving 9 bases not matched to a gene. The CDR3 loop is CASSLAPSGPKNTGELFF. CDR3 nucleotide sequence: TGCGCCAGCAGCTTGGCGCCTAGCGGACCGAAGAACACCGGGGAGCTGTTTTTT. Full variable domain (missing parts from reference TRBV5-1 and TRBJ2-2): KAGVTQTPRYLIKTRGQQVTLSCSPISGHRSVSWYQQTPGQGLQFLFEYFSETQRNKGNFPGRFSGRQFSNSRSEMNVSTLELGDSALYLCASSLAPSGPKNTGELFFGEGSRLTVL.

This chain uses TRBV20-1 with TRBJ2-7; 13 nucleotides line up with TRBD2. Germline CDR1 DFQATT, CDR2 SNEGSKA (reference sequence). The ends lost 3 bases at V and 6 bases at J; junction bases unmatched: 17. The CDR3 sequence is 18 residues long. CDR3 in DNA: TGCAGTGCTAGTAGGGGGAAGCGGACTAGCGGGAGTCTAGGCGAGCAGTACTTC. This gives the protein CSASRGKRTSGSLGEQYF.

The chain links TRBV10-1 to TRBJ2-5, with 8 bases matching TRBD2. Germline V gives CDR1 WNHNN, CDR2 SYGVQD (reference sequence). CDR3 length: 16 residues. Trimming took 0 bases from V and 2 from J; bases not matched to a gene: 5. CDR3 in amino acids: CASSESSGSGQETQYF. The CDR3 nucleotides read TGCGCCAGCAGTGAGTCAAGCGGGAGTGGGCAAGAGACCCAGTACTTC.

J is TRBJ2-7 and V is TRBV5-4; 14 bases align to TRBD2. V gave up 9 bases and J gave up 6 bases; unmatched junction bases: 8. Germline lookup yields CDR1 SGHNT and CDR2 YYREEE (reference sequence). The CDR3 runs to 14 residues. The CDR3 protein is CATWGGTSGSEQYF. As DNA, the CDR3 is TGTGCCACTTGGGGGGGGACTAGCGGGAGCGAGCAGTACTTC.

CDR3 in amino acids: CASSQFSGSSYEQYF. CDR3 DNA sequence: TGCGCCAGCAGCCAGTTTAGCGGTAGCTCCTACGAGCAGTACTTC. This sequence joins TRBV4-1 and TRBJ2-7, with a possible D match to TRBD2 (6 bases). Trimming pared 3 bases from V and 0 bases from J, leaving 12 bases between. Germline V gene sequence: CDR1 MGHRA, CDR2 YSYEKL. This CDR3 contains 15 residues.

The chain couples TRBV14 to TRBJ1-1; D unclear. The length of the CDR3 is 13 residues. V lost 2 bases, J lost 0 bases, and 4 bases lay in between. Per germline, CDR1 SGHDN and CDR2 FVKESK. CDR3 sequence reads: CASSQTLNTEAFF. The CDR3 DNA follows: TGTGCCAGCAGCCAAACATTGAACACTGAAGCTTTCTTT.

The count of this clone is one. This chain joins TRBV28 and TRBJ2-3; D might be TRBD1 (6 bases). CDR3 length: 15 residues. Germline V gene data show CDR1 as MDHEN and CDR2 as SYDVKM. Trimming left V 5 bases short and J 0 bases short, with 12 bases between. This CDR3 is CASSARQESTDTQYF. The CDR3, as DNA: TGTGCCAGCAGTGCACGACAGGAGAGCACAGATACGCAGTATTTT. Full variable domain (rest looked up from reference TRBV28 and TRBJ2-3): DVKVTQSSRYLVKRTGEKVFLECVQDMDHENMFWYRQDPGLGLRLIYFSYDVKMKEKGDIPEGYSVSREKKERFSLILESASTNQTSMYLCASSARQESTDTQYFGPGTRLTVL.

The chain joins TRBV28 to TRBJ1-2; TRBD1 might be the D (5 bases). V dropped 3 bases and J dropped 8 bases, with 10 bases sitting between them. CDR3 length: 12 residues. Germline values: CDR1 MDHEN, CDR2 SYDVKM. The CDR3: CASSLGTGGYTF. For the CDR3, the DNA is TGTGCCAGCAGTTTGGGCACAGGCGGCTACACCTTC.